The present TCR beta chain was sequenced within a study of Graves' ophthalmopathy and Graves' hyperthyroidism. Study findings and constraints: Blood also harbored most expanded thyroid clonotypes above 0.001 frequency.

In the case of this clonotype: The antigen is unknown. Mismatch with germline at one junction end may stem from a read error.

For repertoire sequencing, the TCR beta CDR3 regions were amplified from RNA transcripts. First-round RT-PCR with HTBI primers preceded a second-round multiplex PCR. TCRdb analysed the multiplex PCR reads with MiXCR anew, one entry per CDR3 protein. The sample has about 640,000 distinct CDR3 sequences, 35% to 45% seen once. The germline V gene has CDR1 LGHNA and CDR2 YNFKEQ. The CDR3 has 17 residues. This chain uses TRBV4-2 with TRBJ2-5, with 11 nucleotides matching TRBD2. The clonotype comes from an adult man with Graves' ophthalmopathy. The sample was peripheral blood. The CDR3 DNA reads as TGTGCCGGCAGCCACTACCCTTCGGGACTAGCGGATAAGACCCAGTACTTC. Translating it yields CAGSHYPSGLADKTQYF.